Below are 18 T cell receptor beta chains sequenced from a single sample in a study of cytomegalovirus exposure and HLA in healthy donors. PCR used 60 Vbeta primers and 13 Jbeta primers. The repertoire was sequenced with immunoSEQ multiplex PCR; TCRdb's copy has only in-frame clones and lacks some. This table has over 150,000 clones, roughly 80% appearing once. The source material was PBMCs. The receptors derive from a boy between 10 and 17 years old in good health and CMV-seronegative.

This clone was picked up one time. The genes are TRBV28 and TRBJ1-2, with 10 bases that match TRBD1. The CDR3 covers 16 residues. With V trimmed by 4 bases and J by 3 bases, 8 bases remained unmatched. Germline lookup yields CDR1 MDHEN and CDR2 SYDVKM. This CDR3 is CASSSSGQGNDYGYTF. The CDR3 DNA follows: TGTGCCAGCAGTTCCTCGGGACAGGGGAACGACTATGGCTACACCTTC.

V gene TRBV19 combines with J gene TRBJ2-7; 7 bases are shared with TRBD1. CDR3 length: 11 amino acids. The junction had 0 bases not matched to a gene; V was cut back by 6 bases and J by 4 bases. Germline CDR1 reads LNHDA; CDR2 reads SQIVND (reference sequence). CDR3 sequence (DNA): TGTGCCAGTAGCAGGGGGTACGAGCAGTACTTC. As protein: CASSRGYEQYF. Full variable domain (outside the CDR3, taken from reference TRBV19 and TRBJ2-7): DGGITQSPKYLFRKEGQNVTLSCEQNLNHDAMYWYRQDPGQGLRLIYYSQIVNDFQKGDIAEGYSVSREKKESFPLTVTSAQKNPTAFYLCASSRGYEQYFGPGTRLTVT.

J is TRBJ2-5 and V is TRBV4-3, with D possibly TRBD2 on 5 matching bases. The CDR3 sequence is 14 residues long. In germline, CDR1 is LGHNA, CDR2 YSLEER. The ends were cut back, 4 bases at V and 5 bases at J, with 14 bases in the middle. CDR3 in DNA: TGCGCCAGCAGCCCCCGTGGACTTATGGAGACCCAGTACTTC. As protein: CASSPRGLMETQYF.

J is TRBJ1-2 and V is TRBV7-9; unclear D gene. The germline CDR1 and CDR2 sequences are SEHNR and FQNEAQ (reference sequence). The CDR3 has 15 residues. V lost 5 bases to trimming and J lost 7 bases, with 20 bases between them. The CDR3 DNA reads TGTGCCAGCAGCCGCACGGACGGGGTTATGGGTGGCTACACCTTC. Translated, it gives CASSRTDGVMGGYTF.

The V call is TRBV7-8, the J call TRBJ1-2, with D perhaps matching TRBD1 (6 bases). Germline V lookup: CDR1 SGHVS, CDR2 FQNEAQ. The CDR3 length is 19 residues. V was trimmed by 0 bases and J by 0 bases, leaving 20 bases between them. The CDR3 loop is CASSLARRGTSRANYGYTF. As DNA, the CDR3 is TGTGCCAGCAGCTTAGCCCGGCGTGGGACAAGCCGAGCTAACTATGGCTACACCTTC.

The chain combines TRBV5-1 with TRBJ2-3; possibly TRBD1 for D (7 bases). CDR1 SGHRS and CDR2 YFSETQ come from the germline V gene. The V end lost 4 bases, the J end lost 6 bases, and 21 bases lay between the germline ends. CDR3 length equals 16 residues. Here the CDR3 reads CASSLQGTRGLDTQYF. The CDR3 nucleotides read TGCGCCAGCAGCCTACAGGGGACCCGGGGGCTGGATACGCAGTATTTT. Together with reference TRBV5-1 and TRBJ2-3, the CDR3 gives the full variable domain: KAGVTQTPRYLIKTRGQQVTLSCSPISGHRSVSWYQQTPGQGLQFLFEYFSETQRNKGNFPGRFSGRQFSNSRSEMNVSTLELGDSALYLCASSLQGTRGLDTQYFGPGTRLTVL.

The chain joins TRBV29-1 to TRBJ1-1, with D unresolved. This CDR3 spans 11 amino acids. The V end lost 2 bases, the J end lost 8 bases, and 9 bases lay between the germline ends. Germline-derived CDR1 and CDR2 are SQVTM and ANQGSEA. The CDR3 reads CSVEPSLEAFF. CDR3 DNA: TGCAGCGTTGAACCCTCTTTAGAAGCTTTCTTT.

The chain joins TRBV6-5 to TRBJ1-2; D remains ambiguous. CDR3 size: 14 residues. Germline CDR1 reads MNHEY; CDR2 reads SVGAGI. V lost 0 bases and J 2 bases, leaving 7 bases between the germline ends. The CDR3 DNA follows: TGTGCCAGCAGTTACTCGTCAGGCAACTATGGCTACACCTTC. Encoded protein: CASSYSSGNYGYTF.

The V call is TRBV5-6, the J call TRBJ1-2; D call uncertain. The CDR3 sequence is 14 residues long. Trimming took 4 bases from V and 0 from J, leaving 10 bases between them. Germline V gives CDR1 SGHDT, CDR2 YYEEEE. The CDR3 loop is CASSPKGANYGYTF. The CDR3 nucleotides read TGTGCCAGCAGCCCCAAGGGAGCTAACTATGGCTACACCTTC.

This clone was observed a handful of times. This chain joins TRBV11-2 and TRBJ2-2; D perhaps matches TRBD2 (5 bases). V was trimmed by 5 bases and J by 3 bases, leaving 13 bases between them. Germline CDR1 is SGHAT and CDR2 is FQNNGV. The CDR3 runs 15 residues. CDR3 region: CASSQTREDTGELFF. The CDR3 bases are TGTGCCAGCAGCCAGACACGGGAAGACACCGGGGAGCTGTTTTTT.

CDR3 bases: TGCAGCGTAACCCCGGGAGCCACAGATACGCAGTATTTT. Protein: CSVTPGATDTQYF. V usage is TRBV29-1 and J usage is TRBJ2-3; D may be TRBD2 (6 bases). Germline CDR1 is SQVTM and CDR2 is ANQGSEA. V lost 6 bases and J 2 bases, leaving 12 bases between the germline ends. The CDR3 covers 13 residues.

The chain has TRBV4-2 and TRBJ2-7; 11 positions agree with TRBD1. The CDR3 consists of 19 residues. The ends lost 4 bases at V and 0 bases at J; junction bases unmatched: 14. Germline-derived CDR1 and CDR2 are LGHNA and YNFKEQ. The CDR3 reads CASSRPGQGATPSSYEQYF. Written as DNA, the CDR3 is TGTGCCAGCAGCCGCCCCGGACAGGGGGCAACCCCTAGCTCCTACGAGCAGTACTTC.

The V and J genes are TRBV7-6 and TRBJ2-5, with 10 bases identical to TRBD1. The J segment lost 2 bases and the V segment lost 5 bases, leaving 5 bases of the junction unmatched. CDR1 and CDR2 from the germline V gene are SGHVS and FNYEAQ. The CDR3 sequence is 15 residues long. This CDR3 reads CASSRGQGNQETQYF. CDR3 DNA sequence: TGTGCCAGCAGCCGGGGACAGGGGAATCAAGAGACCCAGTACTTC.

CDR3: CAWSDSSYGYTF. The CDR3 DNA is TGTGCCTGGTCAGACAGTTCCTATGGCTACACCTTC. This chain links TRBV30 with TRBJ1-2, with D perhaps matching TRBD1 (5 bases). Germline CDR1 GTSNPN, CDR2 SVGIG (reference sequence). The CDR3 is made up of 12 amino acids. Trimming stripped 5 bases from V and 4 bases from J, with 11 bases between.

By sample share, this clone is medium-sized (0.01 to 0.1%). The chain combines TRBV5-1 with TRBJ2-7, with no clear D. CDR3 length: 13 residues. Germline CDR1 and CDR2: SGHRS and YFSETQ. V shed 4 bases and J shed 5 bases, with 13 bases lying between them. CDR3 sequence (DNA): TGCGCCAGCAGCCCACCTCTCAGCGACGAGCAGTACTTC. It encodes CASSPPLSDEQYF.

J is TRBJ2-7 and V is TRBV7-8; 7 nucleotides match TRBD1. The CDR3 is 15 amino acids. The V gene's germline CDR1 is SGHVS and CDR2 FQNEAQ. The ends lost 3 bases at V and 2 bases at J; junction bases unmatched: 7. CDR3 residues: CASSFTGERTYEQYF. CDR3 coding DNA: TGTGCCAGCAGCTTTACAGGGGAGAGGACCTACGAGCAGTACTTC.

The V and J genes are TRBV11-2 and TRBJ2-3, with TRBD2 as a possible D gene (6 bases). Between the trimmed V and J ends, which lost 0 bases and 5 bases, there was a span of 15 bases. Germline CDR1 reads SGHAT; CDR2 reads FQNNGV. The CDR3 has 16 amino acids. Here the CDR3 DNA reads TGTGCCAGCAGCTTAGATTGGGGGGTCATCGGAGATACGCAGTATTTT. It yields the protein CASSLDWGVIGDTQYF.

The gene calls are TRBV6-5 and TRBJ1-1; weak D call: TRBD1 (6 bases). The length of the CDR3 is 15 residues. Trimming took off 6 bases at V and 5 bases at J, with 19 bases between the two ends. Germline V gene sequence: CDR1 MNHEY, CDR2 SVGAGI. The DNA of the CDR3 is TGTGCCAGCAGCTGGGAACAGGGAAGTCGAACTGAAGCTTTCTTT. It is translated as CASSWEQGSRTEAFF.